One sample yielded the 10 T cell receptor beta chains listed below, sequenced in a study of T cells in Graves' hyperthyroidism and ophthalmopathy. Authors of the study amplified TCR beta CDR3 regions from RNA transcripts. In the first-round RT-PCR of the TCR CDR3, the HTBI primer set was used. TCRdb re-derived calls from the multiplex PCR reads in MiXCR, one entry per CDR3 protein. Among roughly 350,000 distinct CDR3 sequences listed, roughly 15% were seen once. Sequenced input: blood. The receptor source for this set is a woman aged 25 to 39 with Graves' ophthalmopathy.

Concerning this clonotype: A clone one base away is much larger, so this may be a read error. The rearrangement links TRBV6-1 to TRBJ2-5; D gene uncertain. The CDR3 contains 14 residues. Germline V gene sequence: CDR1 MNHNS, CDR2 SASEGT. The CDR3: CASSPSGLQETQCF. CDR3 coding DNA: TGTGCCAGCAGTCCGTCGGGTCTCCAAGAGACCCAGTGCTTC.

The rearrangement joins TRBV6-1 to TRBJ2-6, with a weak D call TRBD1 (5 bases). V gave up 5 bases and J gave up 2 bases, with 13 bases separating them. The CDR3 has 16 residues. Germline CDR1 and CDR2: MNHNS and SASEGT. The CDR3 sequence is CASSYFIGAGANVLTF. As DNA, the CDR3 is TGTGCCAGCAGTTATTTTATAGGGGCTGGGGCCAACGTCCTGACTTTC.

The chain joins TRBV9 to TRBJ2-1; the match to TRBD2 covers 9 bases. The germline V gene has CDR1 SGDLS and CDR2 YYNGEE. The CDR3 contains 15 residues. V shed 0 bases and J 5 bases; nucleotides not matched to a gene: 3. The CDR3 protein is CASSVAGLAHNEQFF. The CDR3 DNA sequence: TGTGCCAGCAGCGTAGCGGGACTAGCCCACAATGAGCAGTTCTTC.

This clonotype showed up many times. The V call is TRBV11-2, the J call TRBJ1-2, with D perhaps matching TRBD1 (6 bases). Between the trimmed V and J ends, which lost 0 bases and 8 bases, there was a span of 7 bases. CDR3 length equals 12 residues. Germline-derived CDR1 and CDR2 are SGHAT and FQNNGV. CDR3 residues: CASSLEGGGYTF. In DNA form, the CDR3 reads TGTGCCAGCAGCTTAGAGGGGGGCGGCTACACCTTC. Using reference TRBV11-2 and TRBJ1-2 for the parts outside the CDR3, the full variable domain is EAGVAQSPRYKIIEKRQSVAFWCNPISGHATLYWYQQILGQGPKLLIQFQNNGVVDDSQLPKDRFSAERLKGVDSTLKIQPAKLEDSAVYLCASSLEGGGYTFGSGTRLTVV.

This clonotype was counted only a few times. This chain links TRBV20-1 with TRBJ1-3; 9 nucleotides line up with TRBD1. Germline CDR1 reads DFQATT; CDR2 reads SNEGSKA (reference sequence). The junction had 13 bases not matched to a gene; V was cut back by 6 bases and J by 1 base. CDR3 size: 17 residues. The CDR3 is CSAWDRAAFLSGNTIYF. The CDR3 nucleotides are TGCAGTGCCTGGGACAGGGCCGCCTTCCTATCTGGAAACACCATATATTTT.

In this sample, this clonotype turned up many times. The chain joins TRBV11-2 to TRBJ2-3, with TRBD1 matching over 8 bases. Germline CDR1 is SGHAT and CDR2 is FQNNGV. With 3 bases clipped from V and 2 bases from J, the junction kept 10 bases outside the gene matches. This CDR3 is 17 amino acids long. The CDR3 sequence: CASSFPRTGGPTDTQYF. CDR3 bases: TGTGCCAGCAGCTTCCCCCGAACAGGGGGGCCCACAGATACGCAGTATTTT.

This clonotype has at least ten counts. CDR3 sequence (DNA): TGTGCCAGCAGCGACAGGGGGGGGGAGACCCAGTACTTC. Translating gives CASSDRGGETQYF. The rearrangement uses TRBV12-3 or TRBV12-4 and TRBJ2-5; 9 positions agree with TRBD1. The CDR3 covers 13 residues. V gave up 6 bases and J gave up 5 bases; unmatched junction bases: 4.

Many counts were recorded for this clonotype. The genes are TRBV30 and TRBJ2-2; D uncertain. The CDR3 covers 14 residues. The germline V and J ends were trimmed by 3 bases and 5 bases, with 13 bases remaining between them. Germline-derived CDR1 and CDR2 are GTSNPN and SVGIG (reference sequence). Here the CDR3 DNA reads TGTGCCTGGAGAAGGCCCCTCGGTACCGGGGAGCTGTTTTTT. Translated, it gives CAWRRPLGTGELFF. Filled out from reference TRBV30 and TRBJ2-2, the complete variable domain reads SQTIHQWPATLVQPVGSPLSLECTVEGTSNPNLYWYRQAAGRGLQLLFYSVGIGQISSEVPQNLSASRPQDRQFILSSKKLLLSDSGFYLCAWRRPLGTGELFFGEGSRLTVL.

This clonotype was counted many times. The chain uses TRBV7-2 and TRBJ2-1; 9 nucleotides agree with TRBD2. With V trimmed by 3 bases and J by 4 bases, 4 bases remained unmatched. CDR1 and CDR2 from the germline V gene are SGHTA and FQGNSA. The length of the CDR3 is 15 residues. Here the CDR3 DNA reads TGTGCCAGCAGCTTGGGGACTAGCACATACAATGAGCAGTTCTTC. It specifies CASSLGTSTYNEQFF. Together with reference TRBV7-2 and TRBJ2-1, the CDR3 gives the full variable domain: GAGVSQSPSNKVTEKGKDVELRCDPISGHTALYWYRQSLGQGLEFLIYFQGNSAPDKSGLPSDRFSAERTGGSVSTLTIQRTQQEDSAVYLCASSLGTSTYNEQFFGPGTRLTVL.

The table lists this clonotype with many counts. This chain connects TRBV6-1 to TRBJ1-2; D gene ambiguous. V was cut by 5 bases and J by 5 bases, with 12 bases left in between. The CDR3 is 13 residues long. Germline CDR1 reads MNHNS; CDR2 reads SASEGT. CDR3 amino acids: CASSQAPSYGYTF. The CDR3 bases are TGTGCCAGCAGTCAGGCACCATCTTATGGCTACACCTTC.